The following is a TCR beta chain sequence with its context. It is unclear where the CDR3 begins or ends on the DNA, so no DNA is shown, and the CDR3 is as TCRdb lists it. When the RNA was reverse transcribed, random hexamers were used with an input of roughly 0.45 to 1 ug. TCR beta CDR3 was amplified by immunoSEQ multiplex PCR. This amplification extended across 54 Vbeta and 13 Jbeta segments. TCRdb re-called the immunoSEQ multiplex PCR reads through MiXCR, storing one row per CDR3 protein. This repertoire shows about 190,000 distinct CDR3 sequences, 85% to 95% found once; its top ten account for 0.16%. CD8+ and CD4+ T cells from blood underwent TCR beta sequencing. This entry belongs to a study of CD8 T cells in Susac syndrome. In the study overall: Treatment at blood withdrawal was none, corticosteroids, or intravenous immunoglobulin alone in Susac syndrome patients.

In germline, CDR1 is SGDLS, CDR2 YYNGEE. Counting both end residues, the CDR3 totals 17 amino acids. The rearrangement links TRBV9 to TRBJ2-2; TRBD1, the table's D call, lacks a check against the DNA. This TCR derives from a human donor with Susac syndrome. The sample taken for sequencing was CD8+ T cells from PBMCs. This chain's CDR3 is CASSVGPGVVNTGELFF.